The source of this TCR beta chain is a study of cytomegalovirus exposure and HLA in healthy donors. Study results and caveats: The tendency of first-cohort TCR clusters to co-occur in the 110 or so validation repertoires emerged from a later analysis. The majority of TCR sequences were rare, yet some public TCRs appeared in many donors.

Germline V CDR1 and CDR2: LGHNA, YSLEER. V shed 0 bases and J shed 6 bases, with 9 bases lying between them. The CDR3 is 14 residues long. Clones were read by immunoSEQ multiplex PCR, and TCRdb kept only the in-frame ones, dropping some. The sample has fewer than 120,000 clones, over 75% seen once. The validation cohort, a group of 120 subjects, included the donors and was separate from the roughly 620-subject first cohort. Turning to this clone: What it binds is not known.

This receptor was obtained from a woman between 25 and 40 years old in good health and CMV-seropositive. This chain joins TRBV4-3 and TRBJ1-5; no definite D call. Specimen: PBMCs. The CDR3 bases are TGCGCCAGCAGCCAAGACACAGTGGGTCAGCCCCAGCATTTT. It encodes CASSQDTVGQPQHF.